This TCR beta chain derives from a study of OX40 agonist ivuxolimab in advanced cancers. Findings and limits, study-wide: The work left the antigen specificity of expanded peripheral T cells undetermined. The average count of expanded clones was higher among CD8+ T cells than among CD4+. There was clonal expansion of CD4+ and CD8+ blood T cells by week 6 at 0.1 to 3.0 mg/kg. Among the lowest peripheral clonal expansion occurred in 0.1-3.0 mg/kg partial responders.

This clone was seen a few times. Its antigen is undetermined. This CDR3 spans 16 amino acids. V was shortened by 4 bases and J by 2 bases, with 13 bases between the two germline ends. CDR1 is SGHRS and CDR2 is YFSETQ in the germline V gene. The data were produced by immunoSEQ multiplex PCR, yet TCRdb's version contains in-frame clones alone and is incomplete. Among tens of thousands of clones, roughly 85% were seen once, and the ten largest hold about 8.2%. The source of this sequence is an adult with an advanced solid tumor such as melanoma, head and neck, liver or kidney cancer. The gene calls are TRBV5-1 and TRBJ2-6; D ambiguous. Sequences were derived from CD4+ or CD8+ T cells sorted from blood, sampled in a trial of the OX40 agonist ivuxolimab. The CDR3 bases are TGCGCCAGCAGCCCTGTTGGGTCCCCTGGGGCCAACGTCCTGACTTTC. Residues: CASSPVGSPGANVLTF.